This TCR beta chain was found in a study of post-analysis software for immune sequencing data. Whole-study findings and limits: Relative to controls, patients with multiple sclerosis showed significantly lower normalized Chao1 diversity. Analysis by F measure revealed that same-batch samples clustered strongly together. A few TRBV segments occurring more often in patients than controls included TRBV5-6, TRBV5-1 and TRBV20-1.

The sample holds a few counts of this clonotype. As yet, its antigen is unknown. V was pared by 3 bases and J by 1 base, with 15 bases between. In germline, CDR1 is MDHEN, CDR2 SYDVKM. CDR3 size: 17 residues. TCR beta cDNA libraries included unique molecular identifiers. TCRdb reprocessed the PCR reads with MiXCR, giving one entry per CDR3 protein. Of some 190,000 distinct CDR3 sequences listed, 25% to 30% are singletons. The sequence was obtained from a girl aged 2-17 years with multiple sclerosis. Sequenced input: blood. The chain has TRBV28 and TRBJ2-2; possible D gene TRBD1, 6 bases. CDR3 in DNA: TGTGCCAGCAGTTTTGGCGCGACAGGACAGAACACCGGGGAGCTGTTTTTT. Protein product: CASSFGATGQNTGELFF.